A selection of T cell receptor beta chains follows, all from one sample in a study of T cell responses to AZD1222 COVID-19 vaccine. The repertoire was sequenced with immunoSEQ multiplex PCR; TCRdb's copy has only in-frame clones and lacks some. Here the sample spans about 88,000 clones, more than 75% being singletons. Sequencing used peripheral blood, obtained on day 0 of MenACWY control vaccination. The receptors were gathered from an adult in good health. Each CDR3 is given with its conserved first and last residue. D genes are given only for firm matches. For some rows the clone size is stated as once, few or many, or as a class when expanded; others skip it.

clone size	V gene	D gene	J gene	CDR3 DNA	CDR3 protein
NA	TRBV7-9	NA	TRBJ1-2	TGTGCCAGCAGCTTCGGGGGTATGGCGACCTTC	CASSFGGMATF
NA	TRBV5-6	TRBD1	TRBJ2-7	TGTGCCAGCAGCTTAGACAGGGCCCTATCCGAGCAGTACTTC	CASSLDRALSEQYF
NA	TRBV5-1	TRBD1	TRBJ2-5	TGCGCCAGCAGCTTTACAGGGGCCGGGCTGGAGACCCAGTACTTC	CASSFTGAGLETQYF
NA	TRBV10-3	TRBD2	TRBJ2-1	TGTGCCATCAAAAACGGGGGGGCCCACAATGAGCAGTTCTTC	CAIKNGGAHNEQFF
NA	TRBV11-3	NA	TRBJ2-2	TGTGCCAGCAGCTCAGGAGCGAACACCGGGGAGCTGTTTTTT	CASSSGANTGELFF
NA	TRBV12-2	NA	TRBJ2-5	TGTGCAAGTCGCTTAGCAAGACCCCAGGGGACCCAGTACTTC	CASRLARPQGTQYF
NA	TRBV2	NA	TRBJ1-4	TGTGCCAGCAGGATACAGGGATTAAATGAAAAACTGTTTTTT	CASRIQGLNEKLFF
NA	TRBV28	NA	TRBJ2-2	TGTGCCAGCAGAGGGGTAGCGAACACCGGGGAGCTGTTTTTT	CASRGVANTGELFF
NA	TRBV6-5	TRBD1	TRBJ1-2	TGTGCCAGCAGGATAACAGGGGGCCTCGCGGGCTACACCTTC	CASRITGGLAGYTF
NA	TRBV2	TRBD1	TRBJ1-5	TGTGCCAGTATAGGGGGCCTCAATCAGCCCCAGCATTTT	CASIGGLNQPQHF
NA	TRBV11-3	TRBD1	TRBJ2-7	TGTGCCAGCAGCCCTTCAACCGGGACAGGCCCCTACGAGCAGTACTTC	CASSPSTGTGPYEQYF
NA	TRBV11-1	TRBD2	TRBJ2-3	TGTGCCAGCAGCTTAGCTAGCGGGGGGGCCCAAGATACGCAGTATTTT	CASSLASGGAQDTQYF
once	TRBV28	TRBD1	TRBJ1-6	TGTGCCAGCAGTTTGTCTGGGACAGGGCATTCACCCCTCCACTTT	CASSLSGTGHSPLHF
NA	TRBV10-1	TRBD2	TRBJ2-2	TGCGCCAGCACCCCGGGAGGTGGCACCGGGGAGCTGTTTTTT	CASTPGGGTGELFF
NA	TRBV21-1	NA	TRBJ2-1	TGTGCCAGCAAGGGGGCCAAAACCTCCCGCCACAATGAGCAGTTCTTC	CASKGAKTSRHNEQFF
NA	TRBV18	TRBD2	TRBJ2-1	TGTGCCAGCTCACGAAGCGGGAGGGACAATGAGCAGTTCTTC	CASSRSGRDNEQFF
NA	TRBV12-3/TRBV12-4	NA	TRBJ1-1	TGTGCCAGCAGTTTTAATCCGAACACTGAAGCTTTCTTT	CASSFNPNTEAFF
NA	TRBV5-4	TRBD2	TRBJ2-5	TGTGCCAGCAGCCTCCCGACTAGCACGGAGACCCAGTACTTC	CASSLPTSTETQYF
NA	TRBV6-1	NA	TRBJ1-6	TGTGCCAGCAGTGAAGATACGGCGGGAGGAGGATCACCCCTCCACTTT	CASSEDTAGGGSPLHF
NA	TRBV10-3	NA	TRBJ1-3	TGTGCCATCAGTGAGTCAACAAACACCATATATTTT	CAISESTNTIYF
NA	TRBV29-1	TRBD2	TRBJ2-3	TGCAGCGCCAGGGGACTAGCGGGAGTCGGGGCAGATACGCAGTATTTT	CSARGLAGVGADTQYF
NA	TRBV11-3	NA	TRBJ2-2	TGTGTCCAGGCCAGCCGAACCGGGGAGCTGTTTTTT	CVQASRTGELFF
NA	TRBV6-5	NA	TRBJ1-2	TGTGCCAGCAGGAGGACTGGGACTAACTGGGGTGGCTACACCTTC	CASRRTGTNWGGYTF
NA	TRBV6-5	NA	TRBJ1-2	TGTGCCAGCAGTTACTCGGGGGGCTATGGCTACACCTTC	CASSYSGGYGYTF
NA	TRBV6-1	TRBD2	TRBJ2-1	TGTGCCAGCAGTGAAGTCCTAGCGGGAGGGAACGAGCAGTTCTTC	CASSEVLAGGNEQFF
NA	TRBV10-1	TRBD1	TRBJ1-2	TGCGCCAGCAGCCCGGGACAGGGTGATGGCTACACCTTC	CASSPGQGDGYTF
once	TRBV4-2	NA	TRBJ1-1	TGTGCCAGCAGCCAAGATTACAGAGATGAAGCTTTCTTT	CASSQDYRDEAFF
NA	TRBV12-3/TRBV12-4	NA	TRBJ1-2	TGTGCCAGCAATTCCGGGACGGCGTATGGCTACACCTTC	CASNSGTAYGYTF
NA	TRBV5-6	NA	TRBJ1-1	TGTGCCAGCAGCGTGGGGATTGAAGCTTTCTTT	CASSVGIEAFF
few	TRBV20-1	NA	TRBJ2-7	TGCAGTGCTAGTGACCCCGGGACACGGGTTCACGAGCAGTACTTC	CSASDPGTRVHEQYF
NA	TRBV28	NA	TRBJ1-3	TGTGCCAGCAGTACCCTCTCTGGAAACACCATATATTTT	CASSTLSGNTIYF
NA	TRBV28	NA	TRBJ2-5	TGTGCCAGCAGTTTAAACGGTCAAGAGACCCAGTACTTC	CASSLNGQETQYF
NA	TRBV5-8	NA	TRBJ1-3	TGTGCCAGCAGCCCAGGACAGCGCACAGGCACCATATATTTT	CASSPGQRTGTIYF
NA	TRBV28	NA	TRBJ2-1	TGTGCCAGCAGTGCCGGGACTCTGTGGTCGTTCTTC	CASSAGTLWSFF
NA	TRBV10-3	TRBD1	TRBJ2-5	TGTGCCATCAGTGCCGAGGGGACAGAGCAAGAGACCCAGTACTTC	CAISAEGTEQETQYF
NA	TRBV4-1	NA	TRBJ2-3	TGCGCCAGCAGCCAGGGGTTAGATACGCAGTATTTT	CASSQGLDTQYF
once	TRBV28	TRBD1	TRBJ2-7	TGTGCCAGCAGCCCTGGACAGGGTTACGAGCAGTACTTC	CASSPGQGYEQYF
NA	TRBV5-6	NA	TRBJ2-3	TGTGCCAGCAGCTTTCTCCCGCAGAGCACAGATACGCAGTATTTT	CASSFLPQSTDTQYF
NA	TRBV11-2	NA	TRBJ1-6	TGTGCCAGCAGCGTGACAGGCTATAATTCACCCCTCCACTTT	CASSVTGYNSPLHF
NA	TRBV7-8	NA	TRBJ2-7	TGTGCCAGCAGCTCCGGGGAGAGCTCCTACGAGCAGTACTTC	CASSSGESSYEQYF
NA	TRBV10-3	TRBD2	TRBJ2-2	TGTGCCATCAGTGACCGGGCGGGGGTCTCCAACACCGGGGAGCTGTTTTTT	CAISDRAGVSNTGELFF
NA	TRBV19	TRBD1	TRBJ1-5	TGTGCCAGTAGCCGGGACAGGGCAAATCAGCCCCAGCATTTT	CASSRDRANQPQHF
NA	TRBV5-1	NA	TRBJ1-2	TGCGCCAGCAGCCTCGAAAGAGGGTCCCCCTATGGCTACACCTTC	CASSLERGSPYGYTF
NA	TRBV3-1/TRBV3-2	NA	TRBJ1-1	TGTGCCAGCAGCCAAGACCCTTCAGGGAGCGCTGAAGCTTTCTTT	CASSQDPSGSAEAFF
NA	TRBV5-1	NA	TRBJ2-7	TGCGCCAGCAGCTTGGGGGGGGCGAACTCCTACGAGCAGTACTTC	CASSLGGANSYEQYF
NA	TRBV12-3/TRBV12-4	NA	TRBJ1-1	TGTGCCAGCAGTTTGGGGGAAACTGAAGCTTTCTTT	CASSLGETEAFF
NA	TRBV11-2	NA	TRBJ1-6	TGTGCCAGCAGCTTAGCAGCTAATAATTCACCCCTCCACTTT	CASSLAANNSPLHF
NA	TRBV6-5	NA	TRBJ1-1	TGTGCCAGCAGTCGACCGACCACTGAAGCTTTCTTT	CASSRPTTEAFF
NA	TRBV13	NA	TRBJ2-3	TGTGCCAGCAGCTTAGTCAGGGGTACCACAGATACGCAGTATTTT	CASSLVRGTTDTQYF
NA	TRBV23-1	NA	TRBJ1-2	TGCGCCAGCAGATCTCGCAGGGCCTCTAACTATGGCTACACCTTC	CASRSRRASNYGYTF
NA	TRBV6-5	NA	TRBJ1-1	TGTGCCTCCACCCTGGCGGGGGGGAACACTGAAGCTTTCTTT	CASTLAGGNTEAFF
NA	TRBV27	TRBD1	TRBJ2-1	TGTGCCAGCAGGACAGGGAGCTCCTACAATGAGCAGTTCTTC	CASRTGSSYNEQFF